This entry concerns a single T cell receptor beta chain. Method: immunoSEQ multiplex PCR; TCRdb's copy keeps in-frame clones and lacks some. The table includes 200,000 to 250,000 clones, around four fifths detected once. V lost 5 bases and J 5 bases, leaving 9 bases between the germline ends. Germline CDR1 and CDR2: MNHEY and SVGAGI. The CDR3 loop spans 12 amino acids. These data belong to a study of blood T cell repertoires in COVID-19. Sequencing was carried out using peripheral blood. The chain uses TRBV6-5 and TRBJ2-5; D unresolved. The TCR sequence derives from an older woman who had recovered from COVID-19. For the CDR3, the DNA is TGTGCCAGCAGTACGCAAACTGAGACCCAGTACTTC. It encodes CASSTQTETQYF.